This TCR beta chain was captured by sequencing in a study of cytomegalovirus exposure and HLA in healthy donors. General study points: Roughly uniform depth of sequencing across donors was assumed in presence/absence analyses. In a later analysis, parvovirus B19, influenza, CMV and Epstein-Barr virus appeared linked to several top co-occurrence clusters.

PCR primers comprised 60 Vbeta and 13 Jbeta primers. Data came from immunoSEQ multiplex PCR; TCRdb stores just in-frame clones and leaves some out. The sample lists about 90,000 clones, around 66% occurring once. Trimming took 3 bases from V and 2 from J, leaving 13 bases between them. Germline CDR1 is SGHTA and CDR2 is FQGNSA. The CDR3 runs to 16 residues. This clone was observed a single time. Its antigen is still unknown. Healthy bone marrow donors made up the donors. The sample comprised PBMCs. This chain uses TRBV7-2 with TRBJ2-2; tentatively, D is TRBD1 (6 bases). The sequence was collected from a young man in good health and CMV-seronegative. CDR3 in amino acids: CASSLLGRGNTGELFF. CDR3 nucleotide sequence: TGTGCCAGCAGCTTGTTGGGCAGGGGAAACACCGGGGAGCTGTTTTTT.